This T cell receptor beta chain stems from a study of spatial heterogeneity in lung cancer. One entry per CDR3 protein, called by TCRdb with MiXCR from the 5' RACE reads. The table has 45,000 to 65,000 distinct CDR3 sequences, about 7.4% seen once. Time point denoted: blood at routine non-recurrence follow-up after resection. In each case, whole RNA from tumor, nontumor lung or frozen PBMC was sequenced unsorted. The sequences come from PBMCs, collected at follow-up. The TCR comes from a female donor with early-stage non-small cell lung cancer.

The CDR3 reads CASSQVSGGGERPQHF. The CDR3 DNA is TGTGCCAGCAGCCAGGTGTCAGGGGGCGGTGAACGGCCCCAGCATTTT. The J gene is TRBJ1-5, the V gene TRBV4-2, with 8 bases identical to TRBD1. CDR1 LGHNA and CDR2 YNFKEQ come from the germline V gene. The CDR3 is 16 amino acids. J gave up 9 bases and V 3 bases, and 13 bases lay outside the gene matches.